This passage covers 21 T cell receptor beta chains from one sample sequenced in a study of blood T cell repertoires in COVID-19. Some clones are missing from TCRdb's copy, which holds only in-frame ones; the method was immunoSEQ multiplex PCR. Of tens of thousands of clones listed, 60% to 85% are singletons. Sequenced sample: peripheral blood. The receptors stem from a human donor in a cohort sampled during active COVID-19.

The CDR3 reads CASSRGQNQPQHF. Here the CDR3 DNA reads TGTGCCAGCAGCAGAGGACAGAATCAGCCCCAGCATTTT. This chain connects TRBV7-2 to TRBJ1-5, with D maybe TRBD1 (6 bases). The CDR3 sequence is 13 residues long. With 5 bases removed from V and 4 bases from J, the gap between germline ends came to 9 bases. Germline V gene lookup returns CDR1 SGHTA and CDR2 FQGNSA. The whole variable domain, filled in from reference TRBV7-2 and TRBJ1-5, reads GAGVSQSPSNKVTEKGKDVELRCDPISGHTALYWYRQSLGQGLEFLIYFQGNSAPDKSGLPSDRFSAERTGGSVSTLTIQRTQQEDSAVYLCASSRGQNQPQHFGDGTRLSIL.

The chain uses TRBV9 and TRBJ1-3, with 7 bases matching TRBD1. V lost 2 bases and J lost 2; bases outside the gene matches: 7. Germline CDR1 and CDR2: SGDLS and YYNGEE. CDR3 size: 16 residues. The CDR3 nucleotides read TGTGCCAGCAGCGTCGCAGACAGGGCACCTGGAAACACCATATATTTT. Its protein product is CASSVADRAPGNTIYF.

This clone has a handful of counts. V is TRBV21-1 and J is TRBJ1-5. TRBV21-1 is reported as a pseudogene. The CDR3 covers 13 residues. The CDR3 spells CASSKLLAPPQHF. For the CDR3, the DNA is TGTGCCAGCAGCAAATTGTTAGCACCTCCCCAGCATTTT.

The V gene is TRBV5-1, the J gene TRBJ2-7, with 11 nucleotides matching TRBD2. This CDR3 has 15 amino acids. Germline V gene data show CDR1 as SGHRS and CDR2 as YFSETQ. After removal of 0 bases from V and 2 bases from J, the junction contained 1 base not matched to a gene. The CDR3 nucleotides are TGCGCCAGCAGCTTGGTAGCGGGGGGGCCCTACGAGCAGTACTTC. This gives the protein CASSLVAGGPYEQYF.

The J gene is TRBJ1-5, the V gene TRBV15, with D maybe TRBD1 (5 bases). CDR1 is LNHNV and CDR2 is YYDKDF in the germline V gene (reference sequence). The CDR3 runs to 14 residues. Trimming stripped 0 bases from V and 7 bases from J, with 10 bases between. CDR3 sequence reads: CATSREGGGQPQHF. The CDR3 nucleotides are TGTGCCACCAGCAGAGAGGGGGGGGGACAGCCCCAGCATTTT.

The J gene is TRBJ2-7, the V gene TRBV14, with 8 positions matching TRBD1. The CDR3 runs to 15 residues. Germline V gives CDR1 SGHDN, CDR2 FVKESK. Losses at the gene ends were 4 bases for V and 3 bases for J; bases not matched to a gene: 8. CDR3 nucleotides: TGTGCCAGCAGCCGAGACAGGGGCTATTACTACGAGCAGTACTTC. It specifies CASSRDRGYYYEQYF.

V is TRBV20-1 and J is TRBJ2-7, with D hard to call. Trimming took off 7 bases at V and 6 bases at J, with 13 bases between the two ends. The CDR3 has 11 residues. Per germline, CDR1 DFQATT and CDR2 SNEGSKA (reference sequence). The CDR3 bases are TGCAGTGGTTTTTGGGCTCGCGAGCAGTACTTC. Encoded protein: CSGFWAREQYF.

The CDR3 region has the DNA TGTGCCAGCAGTTACGGGCAGATCTATGGCTACACCTTC. It yields the protein CASSYGQIYGYTF. This chain uses TRBV6-5 with TRBJ1-2; the D is unclear. V lost 2 bases to trimming and J lost 4 bases, with 8 bases between them. The CDR3 loop spans 13 amino acids. Germline CDR1 is MNHEY and CDR2 is SVGAGI.

The gene calls are TRBV19 and TRBJ1-6; D remains unclear. With 5 bases removed from V and 7 bases from J, the gap between germline ends came to 12 bases. Per the germline V gene, CDR1 is LNHDA and CDR2 is SQIVND (reference sequence). This CDR3 region has 14 residues. The CDR3 coding sequence is TGTGCCAGTAGTGAAGGGAGGCCAAATTCACCCCTCCACTTT. Its translation is CASSEGRPNSPLHF. The full variable domain, in which reference TRBV19 and TRBJ1-6 provide the parts outside the CDR3, is DGGITQSPKYLFRKEGQNVTLSCEQNLNHDAMYWYRQDPGQGLRLIYYSQIVNDFQKGDIAEGYSVSREKKESFPLTVTSAQKNPTAFYLCASSEGRPNSPLHFGNGTRLTVT.

The V gene is TRBV30, the J gene TRBJ1-1; 7 bases agree with TRBD1. The CDR3 length is 11 residues. In germline, CDR1 is GTSNPN, CDR2 SVGIG (reference sequence). The J segment lost 8 bases and the V segment lost 3 bases, leaving 3 bases of the junction unmatched. The CDR3 protein is CAWSRDREAFF. CDR3 coding DNA: TGTGCCTGGAGCAGGGACAGAGAAGCTTTCTTT. Looking up the rest from reference TRBV30 and TRBJ1-1 gives the full variable domain: SQTIHQWPATLVQPVGSPLSLECTVEGTSNPNLYWYRQAAGRGLQLLFYSVGIGQISSEVPQNLSASRPQDRQFILSSKKLLLSDSGFYLCAWSRDREAFFGQGTRLTVV.

The genes are TRBV5-1 and TRBJ2-3, with no clear D. This CDR3 has 14 amino acids. From germline, CDR1 is SGHRS and CDR2 YFSETQ. Between the trimmed V and J ends, which lost 3 bases and 1 base, there was a span of 9 bases. The CDR3 nucleotides read TGCGCCAGCAGCTGGGCTTTGGGCACAGATACGCAGTATTTT. As protein: CASSWALGTDTQYF.

This chain links TRBV6-1 with TRBJ2-7, with no clear D. Looked up from germline, CDR1 is MNHNS and CDR2 is SASEGT. The CDR3 totals 14 residues. Trimming cost V 1 base and J 7 bases, with 14 bases left between them. The CDR3 is CASSEVSRHVEQYF. In DNA, the CDR3 is TGTGCCAGCAGTGAAGTGAGCAGGCACGTTGAGCAGTACTTC.

The J gene is TRBJ1-4, the V gene TRBV6-5; D possibly corresponds to TRBD1 (5 bases). The CDR3 runs 13 residues. The V gene's germline CDR1 is MNHEY and CDR2 SVGAGI. Trimming removed 6 bases from V and 8 bases from J, with 13 bases in between. The CDR3 DNA sequence: TGTGCCAGCAGGGCGGCGGGGGTGGAAAAACTGTTTTTT. Protein: CASRAAGVEKLFF.

CDR3 DNA: TGCGCCAGCAGTCACCCCACCGGGACAGGGTTTATGTATTCCACTGAAGCTTTCTTT. It is translated as CASSHPTGTGFMYSTEAFF. This chain connects TRBV23-1 to TRBJ1-1; TRBD1 matches 9 bases. TRBV23-1 is an ORF for which the function is uncertain. This CDR3 spans 19 amino acids. V lost 3 bases, J lost 4 bases, and 18 bases stayed unmatched.

The gene calls are TRBV7-2 and TRBJ2-7; the D is unclear. V dropped 5 bases and J dropped 7 bases, with 15 bases sitting between them. This CDR3 comprises 13 residues. Germline V lookup: CDR1 SGHTA, CDR2 FQGNSA. CDR3 DNA sequence: TGTGCCAGCAGCCCAGTCCCTCAGGCGGAGCAGTACTTC. Translation: CASSPVPQAEQYF.

The chain has TRBV4-2 and TRBJ2-3; TRBD2 matches 7 bases. After removal of 0 bases from V and 1 base from J, the junction contained 7 bases not matched to a gene. From germline, CDR1 is LGHNA and CDR2 YNFKEQ. The CDR3 sequence is 17 residues long. The CDR3 DNA sequence: TGTGCCAGCAGCCAAGATCCGTCCAGCGGGGGCACAGATACGCAGTATTTT. It translates to CASSQDPSSGGTDTQYF.

CDR3 nucleotides: TGTGCCAGCAGCTTACCCCCTTCCCGGGGGGGAGGCTACACCTTC. It encodes CASSLPPSRGGGYTF. The rearrangement uses TRBV7-9 and TRBJ1-2, with D possibly TRBD1 on 5 matching bases. CDR3 length equals 15 residues. Germline-derived CDR1 and CDR2 are SEHNR and FQNEAQ (reference sequence). V lost 2 bases and J lost 8, with 18 bases in between.

The CDR3 DNA follows: TGTGCCAGCAGCGTAGTTGGGGGAGGCACTGAAGCTTTCTTT. Amino acid sequence: CASSVVGGGTEAFF. The J gene is TRBJ1-1, the V gene TRBV9, with a weak D call TRBD1 (5 bases). This CDR3 is built from 14 residues. The germline CDR1 and CDR2 sequences are SGDLS and YYNGEE. V was pared by 0 bases and J by 4 bases, with 10 bases between.

V and J are TRBV30 and TRBJ1-2; TRBD1 is a possible D gene (5 bases). The V end lost 0 bases, the J end lost 8 bases, and 13 bases lay between the germline ends. This CDR3 contains 13 residues. Germline CDR1 GTSNPN, CDR2 SVGIG (reference sequence). The CDR3 DNA sequence: TGTGCCTGGAGTGTCACTTCAAGGGGCGGCTACACCTTC. Encoded protein: CAWSVTSRGGYTF.

The chain recombines TRBV6-6 with TRBJ1-1, with D maybe TRBD1 (5 bases). Germline V gene sequence: CDR1 MNHNY, CDR2 SVGAGI (reference sequence). The CDR3 sequence is 15 residues long. Between the trimmed V and J ends, which lost 6 bases and 0 bases, there was a span of 14 bases. CDR3 DNA: TGTGCCAGCAGAATTACGGGGGACCTGAACACTGAAGCTTTCTTT. Its translation: CASRITGDLNTEAFF.

The CDR3: CASVRTDSVYGYTF. As DNA, the CDR3 is TGTGCCAGCGTCCGGACAGATTCCGTCTATGGCTACACCTTC. The rearrangement links TRBV6-5 to TRBJ1-2; D is perhaps TRBD1 (6 bases). Trimming stripped 8 bases from V and 4 bases from J, with 17 bases between. CDR1 is MNHEY and CDR2 is SVGAGI in the germline V gene. The CDR3 is 14 residues long.